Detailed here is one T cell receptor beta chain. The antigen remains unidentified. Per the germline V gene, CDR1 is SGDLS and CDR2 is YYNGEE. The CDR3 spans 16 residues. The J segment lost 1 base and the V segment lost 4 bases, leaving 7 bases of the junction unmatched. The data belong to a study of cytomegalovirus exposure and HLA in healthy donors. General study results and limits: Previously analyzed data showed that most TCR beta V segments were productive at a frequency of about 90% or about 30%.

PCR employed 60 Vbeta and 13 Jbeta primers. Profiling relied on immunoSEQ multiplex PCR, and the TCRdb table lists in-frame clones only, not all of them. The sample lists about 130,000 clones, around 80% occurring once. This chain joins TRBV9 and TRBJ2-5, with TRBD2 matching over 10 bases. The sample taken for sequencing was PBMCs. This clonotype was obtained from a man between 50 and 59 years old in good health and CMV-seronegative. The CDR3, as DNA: TGTGCCAGCAGCCCGGGACTAGCGATAAGCCAAGAGACCCAGTACTTC. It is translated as CASSPGLAISQETQYF.